This T cell receptor beta chain comes out of a study of spatial heterogeneity in lung cancer (dated 2019 in TCRdb). Looking at the study overall: Beta-chain transcripts were consistently detected in greater numbers than alpha-chain transcripts, which likely reflects a higher abundance of beta-chain transcripts. In the raw uncorrected reads, each unique combination of TCR and UMI appeared on average more than ten times. Nonsynonymous mutation counts, determined by whole-exome sequencing of tumor tissue, were related to features of the TCR repertoire. At surgery, both alpha and beta chains were TCR-sequenced in more than 200 tumor regions, approximately 64 matched nontumor lung samples and some 58 PBMC samples. TCR alpha and beta repertoires were quantitatively compared across multiple tumor regions, matched nontumor lung and blood in non-small cell lung cancer. What the authors observed across the whole study: Ubiquitous expanded tumor TCRs showed up in blood more often at tumor resection than at routine follow-up. Additional single-cell paired TCR alpha and beta sequencing was considered necessary to confirm, at a functional level, the hypothesis that regional TCRs recognize regional mutations.

The method was 5' RACE. Sequencing used a NextSeq 500. In the TCR library protocol, a unique molecular identifier was attached to each TCR cDNA molecule so that PCR and sequencing errors could be corrected. Concerning the study's data processing: Decombinator tools were used for TCR identification, UMI-based error correction and CDR3 extraction. Expanded TCRs were defined as those above a frequency of 2 per 1,000, corresponding to the top 1% of the tumor frequency distribution. Rényi diversity was computed with the R vegan package after subsampling each repertoire 100 times to 5,000 TCRs. CDR3 similarity networks were built from amino acid triplet string-kernel similarity, with CDR3s being connected when pairwise similarity was above 0.82. The public reads were run again by TCRdb, first through fastp at Q25 and then through MiXCR, and only productive beta chains were kept. Each entry merges the rows of one CDR3 protein and shows their most common DNA and genes. The V and J calls here are based on TCRdb, not the publication. The sample contains 11,000 to 15,000 distinct CDR3 sequences, around 10% of them found a single time. The ten largest clones represent under 35% of the sample.

The table lists this clonotype with a few counts. It lacks a known antigen. Within one base of it there is no much larger clone, and no base qualities were kept. Measured from the cysteine to the phenylalanine, the CDR3 is 15 residues long. Left in the record is the CDR3 DNA by itself, 45 bases read in frame from the first base. Relative to germline, V is 5 bases shorter and J is 2 bases shorter, with 13 bases between their ends. From a lookup of the germline V gene, CDR1 and CDR2 are SGHTA and FQGNSA. The sample's time point label, in plain terms: sample taken at primary tumor resection. For TCR sequencing, whole RNA was extracted from tumor and nontumor lung tissue, or from cryopreserved PBMC samples, and no cell sorting was done. Donors were around 69 patients with early-stage, untreated non-small cell lung cancer from the lung TRACERx cohort. Patients were selected for TCR sequencing only if sufficient RNA was available from at least two tumor regions.

The sample was PBMCs, taken at surgery. The TCR originated in a male donor with early-stage non-small cell lung cancer. Recombination joined TRBV7-2 with TRBJ2-1, with no D gene named confidently. The DNA sequence follows: TGTGCCAGCAGCAGGTTGTCCCCGGCCTACAATGAGCAGTTCTTC. Its coded protein is CASSRLSPAYNEQFF.